Listed here is a single TCR beta chain. The source of the sample is a study of blood T cell repertoires in COVID-19. Study background: Both acute and convalescent COVID-19 samples were obtained from the United States, Italy and Spain.

V shed 0 bases and J shed 10 bases, with 17 bases lying between them. This CDR3 comprises 16 residues. CDR1 and CDR2 (germline): SGHRS, YFSETQ. TCRdb's table, derived via immunoSEQ multiplex PCR, lists solely in-frame clones and lacks some. The top ten hold 4.6% of the sample, which has roughly 240,000 clones, roughly 80% seen once. The source is a man aged 55 to 70 who had recovered from COVID-19. This chain connects TRBV5-1 to TRBJ1-6, with D unresolved. Material for sequencing was peripheral blood. The CDR3 bases are TGCGCCAGCAGCTTGGTTCAGGTTGAGGAGGGCTCACCCCTCCACTTT. Its protein is CASSLVQVEEGSPLHF.